Here is one T cell receptor (beta chain) with its context. Antigen specificity is unknown. Sequencing used immunoSEQ multiplex PCR; TCRdb keeps in-frame clones, though not all of them. The sample lists 100,000 or so clones, 65% to 90% seen once, with under 9.5% in the top ten. Specified time point: baseline pretreatment blood. Treatment: 15 Gy SBRT to primary tumor, nephrectomy 4 weeks later. The V gene's germline CDR1 is SQVTM and CDR2 ANQGSEA. V shed 0 bases and J shed 5 bases, with 13 bases lying between them. The CDR3 contains 15 residues. This record belongs to a study of radiation and T cells in renal cell carcinoma. The study, taken as a whole, reports: No pretreatment tumor biopsies were available for baseline clonotypes.

The source of this sequence is a middle-aged man with renal cell carcinoma. The chain employs TRBV29-1 and TRBJ2-2; perhaps TRBD2 as D (6 bases). The source was blood, collected from a patient whose treatment included radiotherapy and nephrectomy. The DNA of the CDR3 is TGCAGCGTTGAAGATGGAGGGGCGGTGACCGGGGAGCTGTTTTTT. This encodes CSVEDGGAVTGELFF.